This T cell receptor (beta chain) was observed in a study of OX40 agonist ivuxolimab in advanced cancers. Overall study context: Every 2 weeks, patients got intravenous ivuxolimab at one of six dose levels (0.01-10 mg/kg). Earlier anti-PD-1, anti-PD-L1 or anti-CTLA-4 therapy was permitted; 40% had received some.

As to this clone: Its cognate antigen is unknown. Other nucleotide sequences from this sample produce the same CDR3.

The method was immunoSEQ multiplex PCR; TCRdb's version includes in-frame clones alone and lacks a portion of them. Of roughly 64,000 clones detected, around 93% appear once; the ten largest clones hold roughly 0.45%. Peripheral blood came from all dose cohorts at three timepoints. The CDR3 covers 13 residues. The germline V and J ends were trimmed by 1 base and 6 bases, with 11 bases remaining between them. The germline V gene has CDR1 SGHRS and CDR2 YFSETQ. Points from the study as a whole: CD8+ T cells (on average) carried more expanded clones than CD4+ T cells.

The V call is TRBV5-1, the J call TRBJ2-7, with TRBD2 as a possible D gene (6 bases). Sequences were derived from CD4+ or CD8+ T cells sorted from blood, sampled in a trial of the OX40 agonist ivuxolimab. The TCR originated in an adult with an advanced solid tumor such as melanoma, head and neck, liver or kidney cancer. The CDR3 nucleotides read TGCGCCAGCAGCTTGAGGGGACTCGGCGAGCAGTACTTC. It is translated as CASSLRGLGEQYF.